Included here is one T cell receptor beta chain sequence, with context. No antigen is known for it. In the same sample, other DNA sequences code for this CDR3. Each sample had two DNA replicates, approximately 0.5 ug blood or approximately 1.5 ug tissue. Here immunoSEQ multiplex PCR was the method, and the copy in TCRdb shows in-frame clones only, minus some. The repertoire includes approximately 11,000 clones, about 80% of them detected once, and approximately 15% sits in the top ten. This specimen comes from a study of early stage breast cancer tumors. CDR1 is GTSNPN, CDR2 SVGIG, per germline (reference sequence). The junction had 0 bases not matched to a gene; V was cut back by 0 bases and J by 4 bases. The CDR3 is 13 residues long. Study-wide findings and caveats: Commonly generated sequences made up most enriched TCRB sequences shared between patients. Comparing each tissue with blood distinguished tumor from normal in about 85% of the 16 patients.

The chain combines TRBV30 with TRBJ2-7; 10 bases line up with TRBD2. Material for sequencing was breast tumor tissue. The receptor was derived from a person between 70 and 80 years old with breast cancer. CDR3 sequence (DNA): TGTGCCTGGAGTGTAGCGGGAGGGTACGAGCAGTACTTC. Translating it yields CAWSVAGGYEQYF.